This TCR beta chain derives from a study of blood T cells in healthy people across ages. Across the whole study: Template switching retrieved approximately one barcoded beta molecule for each two T cells.

CDR3 size: 14 residues. V dropped 4 bases and J dropped 8 bases, with 15 bases sitting between them. Germline lookup yields CDR1 MGHRA and CDR2 YSYEKL. Primers used in a second PCR of roughly 6 to 11 cycles were a sample-barcoded 5' primer and a J-beta primer mix. Via MiXCR, TCRdb re-called the 5' RACE reads, giving one row per CDR3 protein. The table records roughly 680,000 distinct CDR3 sequences, roughly half of them present only once. This sequence joins TRBV4-1 and TRBJ2-1; the D call may be TRBD1 or TRBD2 (5 bases each). The source material was blood. The clonotype comes from a woman of 80 years or more in good health. Here the CDR3 DNA reads TGCGCCAGCAGCCTACAGGCCGGAGGTCATGAGCAGTTCTTC. Its protein product is CASSLQAGGHEQFF.